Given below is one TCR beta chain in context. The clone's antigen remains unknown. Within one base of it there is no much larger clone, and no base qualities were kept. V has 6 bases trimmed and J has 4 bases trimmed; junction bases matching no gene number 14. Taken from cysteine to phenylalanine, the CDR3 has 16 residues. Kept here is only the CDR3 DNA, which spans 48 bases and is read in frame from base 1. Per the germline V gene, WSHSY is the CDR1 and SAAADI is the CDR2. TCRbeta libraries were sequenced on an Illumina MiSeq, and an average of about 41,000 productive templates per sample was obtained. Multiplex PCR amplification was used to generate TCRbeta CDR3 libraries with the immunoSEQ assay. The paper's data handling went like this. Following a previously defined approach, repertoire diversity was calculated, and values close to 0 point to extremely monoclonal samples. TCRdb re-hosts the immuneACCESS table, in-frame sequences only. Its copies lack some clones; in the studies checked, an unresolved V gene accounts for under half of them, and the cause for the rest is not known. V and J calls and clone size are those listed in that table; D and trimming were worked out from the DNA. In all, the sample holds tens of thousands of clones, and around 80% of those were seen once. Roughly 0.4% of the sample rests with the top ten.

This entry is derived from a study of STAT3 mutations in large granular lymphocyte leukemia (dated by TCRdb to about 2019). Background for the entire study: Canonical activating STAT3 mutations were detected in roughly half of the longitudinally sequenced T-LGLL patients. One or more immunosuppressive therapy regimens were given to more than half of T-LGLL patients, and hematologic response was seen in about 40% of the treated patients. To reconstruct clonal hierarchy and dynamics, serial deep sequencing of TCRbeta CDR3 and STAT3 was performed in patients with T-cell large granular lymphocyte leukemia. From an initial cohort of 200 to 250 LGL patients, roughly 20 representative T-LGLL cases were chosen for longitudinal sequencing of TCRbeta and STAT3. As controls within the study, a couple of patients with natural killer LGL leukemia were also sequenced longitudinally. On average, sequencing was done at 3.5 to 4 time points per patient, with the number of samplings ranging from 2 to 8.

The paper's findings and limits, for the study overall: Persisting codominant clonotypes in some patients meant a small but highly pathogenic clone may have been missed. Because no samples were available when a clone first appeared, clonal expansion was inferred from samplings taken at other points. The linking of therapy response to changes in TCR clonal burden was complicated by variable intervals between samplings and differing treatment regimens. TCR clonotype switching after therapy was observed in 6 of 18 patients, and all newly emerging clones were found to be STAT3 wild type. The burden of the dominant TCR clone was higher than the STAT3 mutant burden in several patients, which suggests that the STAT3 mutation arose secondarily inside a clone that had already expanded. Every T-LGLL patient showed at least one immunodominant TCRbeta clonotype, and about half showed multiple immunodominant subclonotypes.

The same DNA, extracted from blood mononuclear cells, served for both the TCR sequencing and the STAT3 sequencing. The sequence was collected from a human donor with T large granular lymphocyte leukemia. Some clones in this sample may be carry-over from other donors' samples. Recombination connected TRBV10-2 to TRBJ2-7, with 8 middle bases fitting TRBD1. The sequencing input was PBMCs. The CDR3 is CASSGILQGAGYEQYF. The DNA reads TGCGCCAGCAGCGGAATCCTGCAGGGGGCTGGTTACGAGCAGTACTTC.